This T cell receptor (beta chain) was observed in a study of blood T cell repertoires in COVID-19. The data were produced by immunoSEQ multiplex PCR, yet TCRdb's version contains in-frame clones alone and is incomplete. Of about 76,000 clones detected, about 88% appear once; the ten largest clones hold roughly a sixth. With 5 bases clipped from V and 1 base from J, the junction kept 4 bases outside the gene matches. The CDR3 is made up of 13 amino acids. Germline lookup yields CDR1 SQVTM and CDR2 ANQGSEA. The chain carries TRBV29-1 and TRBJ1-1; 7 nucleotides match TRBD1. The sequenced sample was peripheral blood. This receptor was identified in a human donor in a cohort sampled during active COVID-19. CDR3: CSVSRGRNTEAFF. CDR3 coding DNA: TGCAGCGTTAGCAGGGGGAGGAACACTGAAGCTTTCTTT.